These T cell receptor beta chains were read from a single sample in a study of cytomegalovirus exposure and HLA in healthy donors. The data were produced by immunoSEQ multiplex PCR, yet TCRdb's version contains in-frame clones alone and is incomplete. Of tens of thousands of clones in the sample, more than 70% were seen once. Sequencing was carried out using PBMCs. Receptors originate from a man aged 25 to 40 in good health and CMV-seronegative. Both conserved end residues are part of each CDR3. Each record gives: D gene, clone size, J gene, V gene, CDR3 protein, CDR3 DNA. D genes are given only for firm matches. Clone size, where shown, is once, few, many, or a class for clones that have expanded.

>-|-|TRBJ2-5|TRBV18
CASSEKETQYF
TGTGCCAGCTCGGAGAAAGAGACCCAGTACTTC
>-|-|TRBJ2-5|TRBV7-2
CASSLVRDQETQYF
TGTGCCAGCAGCTTAGTACGCGACCAAGAGACCCAGTACTTC
>-|-|TRBJ2-2|TRBV5-1
CASRVQDTGELFF
TGCGCCAGCAGGGTACAGGACACCGGGGAGCTGTTTTTT
>TRBD2|-|TRBJ2-2|TRBV7-6
CASSLETSGGLTGELFF
TGTGCCAGCAGCTTGGAAACTAGCGGGGGGCTTACCGGGGAGCTGTTTTTT
>TRBD1|-|TRBJ2-2|TRBV29-1
CSVQRDRENTGELFF
TGCAGCGTACAACGGGACAGGGAGAACACCGGGGAGCTGTTTTTT
>TRBD1|-|TRBJ1-6|TRBV5-8
CASSAFQGVTYNSPLHF
TGTGCCAGCAGCGCGTTTCAGGGGGTCACCTATAATTCACCCCTCCACTTT
>-|-|TRBJ2-5|TRBV11-2
CASTLTGWGSGNNF
-
>-|once|TRBJ2-5|TRBV10-1
CASSPEPLLGGTQYF
TGCGCCAGTAGTCCCGAACCGTTATTAGGCGGGACCCAGTACTTC
>-|once|TRBJ1-3|TRBV27
CASSHGTSGNTIYF
TGTGCCAGCAGTCATGGCACCTCTGGAAACACCATATATTTT
>-|once|TRBJ2-7|TRBV4-3
CASSQQRTASYEQYF
TGCGCCAGCAGCCAGCAACGGACAGCCTCTTACGAGCAGTACTTC
>TRBD1|-|TRBJ1-5|TRBV30
CAWSGGQGPNQPQHF
TGTGCCTGGAGTGGAGGACAGGGCCCGAATCAGCCCCAGCATTTT
>TRBD1|-|TRBJ1-3|TRBV9
CASSPRDRTNSGNTIYF
TGTGCCAGCAGCCCCCGGGACAGGACTAACTCTGGAAACACCATATATTTT
>TRBD1|-|TRBJ1-4|TRBV30
CAWSVGTDHLF
TGTGCCTGGAGTGTAGGGACAGACCATCTTTTT
>TRBD1|once|TRBJ1-2|TRBV7-9
CASSRTGFTYGYTF
TGTGCCAGCAGCCGGACAGGGTTTACCTATGGCTACACCTTC
>-|few|TRBJ1-1|TRBV15
CATSGLPRNTEAFF
TGTGCCACCAGCGGTTTACCGAGGAACACTGAAGCTTTCTTT
>-|-|TRBJ1-3|TRBV27
CASSSRNSGNTIYF
TGTGCCAGCAGTTCCAGAAACTCTGGAAACACCATATATTTT
>-|-|TRBJ2-1|TRBV6-6
CASSYFISGSYNEQFF
TGTGCCAGCAGTTACTTTATCAGTGGCTCCTACAATGAGCAGTTCTTC
>TRBD2|-|TRBJ2-1|TRBV7-9
CASSLARGEKNEQFF
TGTGCCAGCAGCTTAGCGCGGGGGGAGAAAAATGAGCAGTTCTTC
>TRBD1|-|TRBJ1-2|TRBV19
CASSIAGHGQGSTNYGYTF
TGTGCCAGTAGTATAGCGGGGCACGGACAGGGGTCTACTAACTATGGCTACACCTTC
>TRBD2|-|TRBJ2-3|TRBV13
CASSVTGLAGGPSTDTQYF
TGTGCCAGCAGCGTAACGGGACTAGCGGGGGGCCCTAGCACAGATACGCAGTATTTT
>TRBD1|-|TRBJ2-7|TRBV28
CASSLLQDRRYEQYF
TGTGCCAGCAGTTTACTTCAGGACAGGCGCTACGAGCAGTACTTC
>-|-|TRBJ1-2|TRBV5-8
CASSRDFNDFYGYTF
TGTGCCAGCAGCCGGGACTTCAACGACTTTTATGGCTACACCTTC
>TRBD1|-|TRBJ2-1|TRBV28
CASRSINRDRGRSGSYNEQFF
TGTGCCAGCAGATCTATAAACCGGGACAGGGGACGGTCCGGGTCCTACAATGAGCAGTTCTTC
>TRBD2|-|TRBJ2-7|TRBV19
CASSIGGSGDLYEQYF
TGTGCCAGTAGTATAGGAGGTAGCGGGGACCTCTACGAGCAGTACTTC
>-|-|TRBJ2-3|TRBV6-5
CASSYGPDTQYF
TGTGCCAGCAGTTATGGGCCAGATACGCAGTATTTT
>TRBD1|-|TRBJ2-7|TRBV7-9
CASSYLGQGANEQYF
TGTGCCAGCAGCTATTTAGGACAGGGGGCCAACGAGCAGTACTTC
>TRBD1|-|TRBJ1-1|TRBV27
CASSFYTGGYRTEAFF
TGTGCCAGCAGTTTTTATACAGGGGGGTATCGCACTGAAGCTTTCTTT
>TRBD1|few|TRBJ1-1|TRBV6-1
CASRDRENTEAFF
TGTGCCAGCAGAGACAGGGAGAACACTGAAGCTTTCTTT
>-|-|TRBJ1-2|TRBV5-6
CASSLDSFGGYTF
TGTGCCAGCAGCCTCGACAGCTTCGGGGGCTACACCTTC
>TRBD2|once|TRBJ2-1|TRBV6-1
CASSERTGGGNEQFF
TGTGCCAGCAGTGAGAGAACCGGGGGGGGCAATGAGCAGTTCTTC
>TRBD1|-|TRBJ2-3|TRBV18
CASSPWTGNYQGSTDTQYF
TGTGCCAGCTCACCATGGACAGGGAACTACCAAGGTAGCACAGATACGCAGTATTTT
>TRBD1|-|TRBJ2-7|TRBV6-1
CASSEAPGGDRSYEQYF
TGTGCCAGCAGTGAAGCTCCAGGGGGAGACCGTTCCTACGAGCAGTACTTC
>TRBD1|-|TRBJ2-3|TRBV7-8
CASSPQTGPGDTQYF
TGTGCCAGCAGCCCCCAGACAGGGCCAGGAGATACGCAGTATTTT
>-|-|TRBJ2-1|TRBV15
CATSRDREVNEQFF
TGTGCCACCAGCAGAGATAGGGAGGTCAATGAGCAGTTCTTC
>-|-|TRBJ1-5|TRBV11-3
CASSILPGNNSNQPQHF
TGTGCCAGCAGCATCCTACCAGGGAATAATAGCAATCAGCCCCAGCATTTT
>-|-|TRBJ1-4|TRBV29-1
CSVTPTATNEKLFF
TGCAGCGTCACGCCGACAGCAACTAATGAAAAACTGTTTTTT
>TRBD1|-|TRBJ1-2|TRBV25-1
CASRTNRGHPLYGYTF
TGTGCCAGCAGGACAAACAGGGGGCACCCTCTTTATGGCTACACCTTC
>TRBD2|-|TRBJ2-2|TRBV6-5
CASSHSGDTGELFF
TGTGCCAGCAGTCATAGCGGGGACACCGGGGAGCTGTTTTTT
>TRBD1|-|TRBJ1-5|TRBV6-1
CASMVRDSDQPQHF
TGTGCCAGCATGGTAAGGGACAGTGATCAGCCCCAGCATTTT
>-|once|TRBJ1-2|TRBV4-3
CASRGTRAGNNYGYTF
TGCGCCAGCAGAGGAACACGAGCAGGAAATAACTATGGCTACACCTTC
>-|-|TRBJ2-5|TRBV5-8
CASRHRVQETQYF
TGTGCCAGCAGACACAGGGTCCAAGAGACCCAGTACTTC
>-|few|TRBJ1-2|TRBV11-2
CASSLDFQGRYGYTF
TGTGCCAGCAGCTTAGATTTTCAGGGAAGGTATGGCTACACCTTC
>-|-|TRBJ2-7|TRBV6-5
CASSPQGYEQYF
TGTGCCAGCAGTCCCCAGGGATACGAGCAGTACTTC
>-|-|TRBJ1-5|TRBV4-1
CASSQDRQFQPQHF
TGCGCCAGCAGCCAAGATCGACAGTTTCAGCCCCAGCATTTT
>TRBD2|-|TRBJ2-1|TRBV7-9
CASSPRGSSYNEQFF
TGTGCCAGCAGCCCGCGGGGGAGCTCCTACAATGAGCAGTTCTTC
>TRBD1|once|TRBJ1-2|TRBV2
CASSKDGGTGHYGYTF
TGTGCCAGCAGTAAAGATGGAGGGACAGGGCACTATGGCTACACCTTC
>-|-|TRBJ1-2|TRBV28
CASSFTMTGLGNYGYTF
TGTGCCAGCAGTTTTACCATGACAGGTCTAGGAAACTATGGCTACACCTTC
>TRBD1|-|TRBJ2-7|TRBV30
CAWTKTGSEQYF
TGTGCCTGGACCAAGACAGGGTCCGAGCAGTACTTC
>-|-|TRBJ2-5|TRBV4-1
CASSHGGVGPNKETQYF
TGCGCCAGCAGCCATGGGGGCGTCGGGCCAAACAAAGAGACCCAGTACTTC
>-|few|TRBJ1-1|TRBV18
CASSPPDYTLRGTEAFF
TGTGCCAGCTCACCACCAGATTATACACTACGGGGCACTGAAGCTTTCTTT
>TRBD2|-|TRBJ2-3|TRBV7-2
CASSFLAGGTDTQYF
TGTGCCAGCAGCTTTCTAGCGGGGGGGACAGATACGCAGTATTTT
>TRBD2|-|TRBJ2-6|TRBV14
CASSQYPSGSGANVLTF
TGTGCCAGCAGCCAATACCCTAGCGGCTCTGGGGCCAACGTCCTGACTTTC
>-|-|TRBJ1-1|TRBV9
CASSVYGAEAFF
TGTGCCAGCAGCGTATACGGGGCTGAAGCTTTCTTT
>-|few|TRBJ1-1|TRBV20-1
CSARDIEAFF
TGCAGTGCTAGGGACATTGAAGCTTTCTTT
>TRBD1|-|TRBJ1-5|TRBV19
CASSQDRDQPQHF
TGTGCCAGTAGTCAGGACAGGGATCAGCCCCAGCATTTT
>-|-|TRBJ1-1|TRBV5-1
CASSVRMGPEAFF
TGCGCCAGCAGCGTCCGTATGGGGCCTGAAGCTTTCTTT
>-|-|TRBJ1-1|TRBV19
CASSISTWRVMNTEAFF
TGTGCCAGTAGTATATCTACCTGGAGGGTTATGAACACTGAAGCTTTCTTT
>-|-|TRBJ1-1|TRBV27
CASSPGTRLEAFF
TGTGCCAGCAGTCCCGGGACAAGGCTGGAAGCTTTCTTT